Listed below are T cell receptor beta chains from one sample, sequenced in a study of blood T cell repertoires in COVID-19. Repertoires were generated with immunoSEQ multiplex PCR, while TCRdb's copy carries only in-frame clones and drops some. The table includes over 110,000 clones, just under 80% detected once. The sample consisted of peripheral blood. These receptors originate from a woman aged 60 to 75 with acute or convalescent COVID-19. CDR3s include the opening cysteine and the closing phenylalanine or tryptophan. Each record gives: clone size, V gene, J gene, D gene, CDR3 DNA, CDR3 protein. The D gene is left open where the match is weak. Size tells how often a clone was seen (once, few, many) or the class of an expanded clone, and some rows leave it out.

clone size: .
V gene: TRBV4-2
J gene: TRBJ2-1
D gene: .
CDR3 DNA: TGTGCCAGCAGGAGCGAAGGAGGAGGGTACAATGAGCAGTTCTTC
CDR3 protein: CASRSEGGGYNEQFF

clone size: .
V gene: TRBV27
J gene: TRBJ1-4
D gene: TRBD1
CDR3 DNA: TGTGCCAGCAGTTTTATCGGGACAGGATTTCAGGTTGTTGAAAAACTGTTTTTT
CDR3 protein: CASSFIGTGFQVVEKLFF

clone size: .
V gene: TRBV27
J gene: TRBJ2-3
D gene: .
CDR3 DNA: TGTGCCAGCAGTTTTGGTGGGAGGCCCGAGGAGACAGATACGCAGTATTTT
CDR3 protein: CASSFGGRPEETDTQYF

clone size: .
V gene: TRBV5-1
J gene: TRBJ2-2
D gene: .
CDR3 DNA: TGCGCCAGCAGCTTGGTCGCGGGGCCGAACACCGGGGAGCTGTTTTTT
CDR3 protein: CASSLVAGPNTGELFF

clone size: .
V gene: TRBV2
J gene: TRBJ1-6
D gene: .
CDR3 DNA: TGTGCCAGCTCCCGGGATGCTTCACCCCTCCACTTT
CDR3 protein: CASSRDASPLHF

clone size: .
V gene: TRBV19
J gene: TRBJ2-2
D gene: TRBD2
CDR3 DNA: TGTGCCAGTAGTATCAAGCGGGAGGGAAACACCGGGGAGCTGTTTTTT
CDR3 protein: CASSIKREGNTGELFF

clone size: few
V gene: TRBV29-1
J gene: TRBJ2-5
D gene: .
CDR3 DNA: TGCAGCGTCGAGACAGGCCAAGAGACCCAGTACTTC
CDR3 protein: CSVETGQETQYF

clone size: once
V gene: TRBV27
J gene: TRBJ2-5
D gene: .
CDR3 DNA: TGTGCCAGCAGTTCCCTACAGTGGCCAGAGACCCAGTACTTC
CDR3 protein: CASSSLQWPETQYF

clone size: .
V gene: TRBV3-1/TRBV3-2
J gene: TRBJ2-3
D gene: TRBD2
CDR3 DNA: TGTGCCAGCAGCATCCACACCACAGCGGGAGTGGCAGATACGCAGTATTTT
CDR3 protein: CASSIHTTAGVADTQYF

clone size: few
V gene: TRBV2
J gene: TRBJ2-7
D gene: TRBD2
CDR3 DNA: TGTGCCAGCACGCGCGGGAGAGGTTCCTACGAGCAGTACTTC
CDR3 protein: CASTRGRGSYEQYF

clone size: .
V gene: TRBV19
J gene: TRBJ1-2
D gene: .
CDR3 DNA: TGTGCCAGTAGTTCGGTAACAGGCCAAGGGGGCTACACCTTC
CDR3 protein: CASSSVTGQGGYTF

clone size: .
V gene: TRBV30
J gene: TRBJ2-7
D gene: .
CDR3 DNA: TGTGCCTGGAGTAGTGGCGGTCCCTACGAGCAGTACTTC
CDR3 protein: CAWSSGGPYEQYF

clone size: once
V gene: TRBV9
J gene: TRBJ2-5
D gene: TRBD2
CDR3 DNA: TGTGCCAGCAGCGTAGGGTCTAGCGGGATAGAGACCCAGTACTTC
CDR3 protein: CASSVGSSGIETQYF

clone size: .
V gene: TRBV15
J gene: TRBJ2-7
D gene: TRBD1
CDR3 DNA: TGTGCCACCAGCAGATCCTCCGGGACAGCCTTCCCCTACGAGCAGTACTTC
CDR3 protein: CATSRSSGTAFPYEQYF

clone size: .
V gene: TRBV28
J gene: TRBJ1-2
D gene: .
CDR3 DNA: TGTGCCAGTGATCCAGGGAAGCATGGCTACACCTTC
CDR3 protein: CASDPGKHGYTF

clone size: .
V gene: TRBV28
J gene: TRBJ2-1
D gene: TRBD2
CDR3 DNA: TGTGCCAGCAGTTCGCTAGCGGGAGAGGTGTACAATGAGCAGTTCTTC
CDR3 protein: CASSSLAGEVYNEQFF

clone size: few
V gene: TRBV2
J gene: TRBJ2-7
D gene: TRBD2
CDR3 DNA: TGTGCCAGCGGGGGGGACGCGCGCCTCTACTCCTACGAGCAGTACTTC
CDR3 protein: CASGGDARLYSYEQYF

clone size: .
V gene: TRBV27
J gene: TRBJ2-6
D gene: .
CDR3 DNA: TGTGCCAGCAGTTCAAAGGGGGCTGGGGCCAACGTCCTGACTTTC
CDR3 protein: CASSSKGAGANVLTF

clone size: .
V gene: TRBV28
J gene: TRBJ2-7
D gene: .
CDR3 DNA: TGTGCCAGCGATTTTGGGGGGGCGGGAGAGCAGTACTTC
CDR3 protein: CASDFGGAGEQYF

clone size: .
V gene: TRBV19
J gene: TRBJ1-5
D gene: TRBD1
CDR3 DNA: TGTGCCAGTAGTATAGACCAGTCCGGGACAGGGAGTCAGCCCCAGCATTTT
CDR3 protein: CASSIDQSGTGSQPQHF

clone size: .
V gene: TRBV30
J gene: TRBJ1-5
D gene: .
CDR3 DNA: TGTGCCTGGAGCGGGACAACCAATCAGCCCCAGCATTTT
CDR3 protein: CAWSGTTNQPQHF

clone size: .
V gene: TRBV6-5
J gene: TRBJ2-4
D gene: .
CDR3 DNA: TGTGCCAGCAAATTGGGACTAGCCAAAAACATTCAGTACTTC
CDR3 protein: CASKLGLAKNIQYF

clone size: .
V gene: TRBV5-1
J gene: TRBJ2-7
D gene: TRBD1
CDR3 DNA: TGCGCCAGCACCCACAGGACAGGGGGCATCTACGAGCAGTACTTC
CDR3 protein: CASTHRTGGIYEQYF

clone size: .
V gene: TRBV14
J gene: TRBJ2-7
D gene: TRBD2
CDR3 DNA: TGTGCCAGCAGCCAGTTGGGGGCTAGCGGGAGTTACGAGCAGTACTTC
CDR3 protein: CASSQLGASGSYEQYF

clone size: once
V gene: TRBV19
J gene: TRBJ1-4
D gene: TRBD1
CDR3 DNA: TGTGCCAGTAGTACATGGGACAGTGAAAAACTGTTTTTT
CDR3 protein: CASSTWDSEKLFF

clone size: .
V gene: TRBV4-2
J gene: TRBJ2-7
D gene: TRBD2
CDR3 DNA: TGTGCCAGCAGCCAAGATATCGGGAGGAACTTCTACGAGCAGTACTTC
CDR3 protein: CASSQDIGRNFYEQYF

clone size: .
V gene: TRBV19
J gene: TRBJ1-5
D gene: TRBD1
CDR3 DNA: TGTGCCAGTAGTGACCGGGACAGGGGGGGCAATCAGCCCCAGCATTTT
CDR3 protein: CASSDRDRGGNQPQHF

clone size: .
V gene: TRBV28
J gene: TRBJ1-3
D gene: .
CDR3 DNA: TGTGCCAGCAGTTTAGGTGACACTGGAAACACCATATATTTT
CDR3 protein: CASSLGDTGNTIYF

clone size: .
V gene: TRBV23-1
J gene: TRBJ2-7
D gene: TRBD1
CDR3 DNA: TGCGCCAGCAGTCAACCGTGGACGGGACAGGGAATTCACGAGCAGTACTTC
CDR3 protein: CASSQPWTGQGIHEQYF

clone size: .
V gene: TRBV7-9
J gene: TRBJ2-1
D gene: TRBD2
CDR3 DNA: TGTGCCAGCAGCTTAGGAGCGGGAGAGAGCTCCTACAATGAGCAGTTCTTC
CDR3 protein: CASSLGAGESSYNEQFF

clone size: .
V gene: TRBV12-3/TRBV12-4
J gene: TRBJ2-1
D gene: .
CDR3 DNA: TGTGCCAGCAGTTCTCTTGTTGAGCAGTTCTTC
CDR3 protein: CASSSLVEQFF

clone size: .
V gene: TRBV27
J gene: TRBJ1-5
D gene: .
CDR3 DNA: TGTGCCAGCAGTCCCCGGGGGAGTCAGCCCCAGCATTTT
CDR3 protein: CASSPRGSQPQHF

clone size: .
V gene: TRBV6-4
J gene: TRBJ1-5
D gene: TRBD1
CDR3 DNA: TGTGCCAGCAGTGTAAGACAGGGTACCGGTAGCAATCAGCCCCAGCATTTT
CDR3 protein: CASSVRQGTGSNQPQHF

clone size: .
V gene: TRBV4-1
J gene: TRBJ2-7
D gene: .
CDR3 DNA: TGCGCCAGCAGCCAAGGAGGTTCTCGCGAGCAGTACTTC
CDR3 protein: CASSQGGSREQYF

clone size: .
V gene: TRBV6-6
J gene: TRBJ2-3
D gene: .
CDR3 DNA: TGTGCCAGCAGTCTAGCGTGGAGCGCTGACTCTAGCACAGATACGCAGTATTTT
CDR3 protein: CASSLAWSADSSTDTQYF

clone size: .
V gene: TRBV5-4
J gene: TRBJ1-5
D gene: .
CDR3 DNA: TGTGCCAGCAGTCCAGGGGTTAATCAGCCCCAGCATTTT
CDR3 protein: CASSPGVNQPQHF

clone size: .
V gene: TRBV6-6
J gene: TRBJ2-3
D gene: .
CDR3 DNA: TGTGCCAGCAGTTACGAGAGGGAGGCCACAGATACGCAGTATTTT
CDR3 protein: CASSYEREATDTQYF

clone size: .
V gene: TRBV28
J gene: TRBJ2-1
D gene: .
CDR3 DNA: TGTGCCAGCAGTCTCGTGGGGGCCCCCTACAATGAGCAGTTCTTC
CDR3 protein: CASSLVGAPYNEQFF

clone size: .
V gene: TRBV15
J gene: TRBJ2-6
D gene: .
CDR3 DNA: TGTGCCACCAGCAGTCGTTTGGGGAGAGGCTCTGGGGCCAACGTCCTGACTTTC
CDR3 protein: CATSSRLGRGSGANVLTF

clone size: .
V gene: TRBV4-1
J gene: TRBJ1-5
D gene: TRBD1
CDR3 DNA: TGCGCCAGCAGCCAAGCGGGACAGCGTAATCAGCCCCAGCATTTT
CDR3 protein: CASSQAGQRNQPQHF

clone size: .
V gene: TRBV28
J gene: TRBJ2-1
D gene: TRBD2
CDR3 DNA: TGTGCCAGCAGCTCCGGGACTAGCGGGAGGTATGAGCAGTTCTTC
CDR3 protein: CASSSGTSGRYEQFF

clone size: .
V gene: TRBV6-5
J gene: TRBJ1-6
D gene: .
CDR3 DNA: TGTGCCAGCAGTCAACAGGGCGGATCACCCCTCCACTTT
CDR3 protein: CASSQQGGSPLHF

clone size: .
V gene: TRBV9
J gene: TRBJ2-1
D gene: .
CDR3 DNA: TGTGCCGGTCCAGTCCTAGGAAGGATATCCTACAATGAGCAGTTCTTC
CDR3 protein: CAGPVLGRISYNEQFF

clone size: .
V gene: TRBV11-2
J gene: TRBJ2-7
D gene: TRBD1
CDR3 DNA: TGTGCCAGCAGCTTAGACCAGGGGGCCTACGAGCAGTACTTC
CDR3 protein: CASSLDQGAYEQYF

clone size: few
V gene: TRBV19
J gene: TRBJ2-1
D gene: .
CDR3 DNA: TGTGCCAGTAGTAGAGAATTGCTTTCCCAGGGATACAATGAGCAGTTCTTC
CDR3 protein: CASSRELLSQGYNEQFF

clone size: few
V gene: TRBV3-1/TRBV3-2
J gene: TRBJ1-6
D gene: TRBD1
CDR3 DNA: TGTGCCAGCAGCCAAACAGGGGGCGATTCACCCCTCCACTTT
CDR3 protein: CASSQTGGDSPLHF

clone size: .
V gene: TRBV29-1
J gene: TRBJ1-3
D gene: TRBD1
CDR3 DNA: TGCAGCGTTGCACAGGGGGCATCGAACACCATATATTTT
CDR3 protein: CSVAQGASNTIYF

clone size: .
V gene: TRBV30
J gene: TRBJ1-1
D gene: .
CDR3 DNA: TGTGCCTGGAGCCGGAGACAGGAAAACACTGAAGCTTTCTTT
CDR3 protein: CAWSRRQENTEAFF

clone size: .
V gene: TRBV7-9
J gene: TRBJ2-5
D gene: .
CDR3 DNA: TGTGCCAGCAGCTTCTCCGGGGTCCAATTCCAAGAGACCCAGTACTTC
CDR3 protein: CASSFSGVQFQETQYF

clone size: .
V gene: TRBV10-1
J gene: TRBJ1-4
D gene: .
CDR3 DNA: TGCGCCAGCGAACATCTGAGGGTGCTGAGTGAAAAACTGTTTTTT
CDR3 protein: CASEHLRVLSEKLFF

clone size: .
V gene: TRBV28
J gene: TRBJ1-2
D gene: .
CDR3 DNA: TGTGCCAGCAGTCAAGGCGGGACCGCCGGCTATGGCTACACCTTC
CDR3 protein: CASSQGGTAGYGYTF

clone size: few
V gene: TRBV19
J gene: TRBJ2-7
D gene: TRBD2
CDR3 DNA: TGTGCCAGTAGGATCGGACTAGCGGATTACTACGAGCAGTACTTC
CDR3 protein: CASRIGLADYYEQYF

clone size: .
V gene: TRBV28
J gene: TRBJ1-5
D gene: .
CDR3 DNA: TGTGCCAGCAGTTTGCTCGGGGTCCAGCCCCAGCATTTT
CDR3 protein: CASSLLGVQPQHF

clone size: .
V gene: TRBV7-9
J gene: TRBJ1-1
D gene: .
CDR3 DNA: TGTGCCAGCAGCGCATTCGGGGGAAACACTGAAGCTTTCTTT
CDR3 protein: CASSAFGGNTEAFF

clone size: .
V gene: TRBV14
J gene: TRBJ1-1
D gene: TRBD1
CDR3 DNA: TGTGCCAGCAGCCAGACAGGGGGTTTAACTGAAGCTTTCTTT
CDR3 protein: CASSQTGGLTEAFF

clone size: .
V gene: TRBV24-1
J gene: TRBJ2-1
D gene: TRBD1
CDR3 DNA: TGTGCCACCAGTGATTTGGCGACAGGGGGTGAGCAGTTCTTC
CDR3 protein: CATSDLATGGEQFF